This TCR beta chain was sequenced for a study of OX40 agonist ivuxolimab in advanced cancers. Only in-frame clones appear in the TCRdb table, and some are missing; sequencing was by immunoSEQ multiplex PCR. The sample lists approximately 58,000 clones; 86% were seen once. The sample in question was CD4+ or CD8+ T cells sorted from blood, obtained in a trial of the OX40 agonist ivuxolimab. The clonotype comes from an adult with an advanced solid tumor such as melanoma, head and neck, liver or kidney cancer.

The CDR3: CASTKRPGTGGEEPQHF. CDR3 sequence (DNA): TGTGCCAGCACCAAAAGGCCCGGGACAGGGGGGGAGGAGCCCCAGCATTTT. The rearrangement links TRBV7-8 to TRBJ1-5; 11 nucleotides align to TRBD1. J was trimmed by 8 bases and V by 7 bases; bases with no gene match: 16. Germline V lookup: CDR1 SGHVS, CDR2 FQNEAQ. The CDR3 is 17 residues long.